One TCR beta chain is described in this entry. The V segment lost 0 bases and the J segment 5 bases; nucleotides outside the gene matches: 4. CDR3 length: 16 residues. CDR1 is LGHNA and CDR2 is YNFKEQ in the germline V gene. This sample was taken from a study of T cells in Graves' hyperthyroidism and ophthalmopathy. TCR beta CDR3 sequences were amplified from RNA transcripts. HTBI primers drove first-round RT-PCR of the TCR CDR3. TCRdb re-derived calls from the multiplex PCR reads in MiXCR, one entry per CDR3 protein. The sample records approximately 300,000 distinct CDR3 sequences, approximately 18% being singletons.

This clonotype was obtained from a man aged 50 to 60 with Graves' ophthalmopathy. The sample consisted of blood. The chain couples TRBV4-2 to TRBJ2-3; 11 nucleotides line up with TRBD2. CDR3 sequence (DNA): TGTGCCAGCAGCCAAGAGGGGACTAGCGGCGGAGATACGCAGTATTTT. Its translation is CASSQEGTSGGDTQYF.